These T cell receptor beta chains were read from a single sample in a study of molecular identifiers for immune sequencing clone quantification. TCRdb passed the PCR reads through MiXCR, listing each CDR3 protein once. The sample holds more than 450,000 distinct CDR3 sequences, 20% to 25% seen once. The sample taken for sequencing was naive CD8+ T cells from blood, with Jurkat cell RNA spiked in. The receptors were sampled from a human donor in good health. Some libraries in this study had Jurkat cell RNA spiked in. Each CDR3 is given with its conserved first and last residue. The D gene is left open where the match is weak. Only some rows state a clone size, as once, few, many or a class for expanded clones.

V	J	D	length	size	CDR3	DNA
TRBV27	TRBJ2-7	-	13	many	CASSPGLNYEQYF	TGTGCCAGCAGCCCGGGACTTAACTACGAGCAGTACTTC
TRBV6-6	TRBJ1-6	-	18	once	CASSYSSGPRPYNSPLHF	TGTGCCAGCAGTTACTCGTCCGGGCCTAGGCCCTATAATTCACCCCTCCACTTT
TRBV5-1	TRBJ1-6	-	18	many	CASSEEPTAGLLNSPLHF	TGCGCCAGCAGCGAGGAACCGACAGCCGGATTACTAAATTCACCCCTCCACTTT
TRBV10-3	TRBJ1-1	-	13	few	CAIRATMNTEAFF	TGTGCCATCAGGGCAACAATGAACACTGAAGCTTTCTTT
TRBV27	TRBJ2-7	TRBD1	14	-	CASSSTGGGGEQYF	TGTGCCAGCAGTTCGACAGGGGGAGGGGGCGAGCAGTACTTC
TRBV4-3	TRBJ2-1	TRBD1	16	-	CASSQSLGTGRNEQFF	TGCGCCAGCAGCCAGAGTCTCGGGACAGGTAGGAATGAGCAGTTCTTC
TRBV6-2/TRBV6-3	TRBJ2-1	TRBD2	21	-	CASSSCVLGLAGGSSYNEQFF	TGTGCCAGCAGTTCCTGCGTTTTGGGACTAGCGGGAGGGAGCTCCTACAATGAGCAGTTCTTC
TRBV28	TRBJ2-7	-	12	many	CASRSISYEQYF	TGTGCCAGCAGGTCCATCTCCTACGAGCAGTACTTC
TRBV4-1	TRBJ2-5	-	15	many	CASSQDRAGVETQYF	TGCGCCAGCAGCCAAGATCGGGCCGGCGTCGAGACCCAGTACTTC
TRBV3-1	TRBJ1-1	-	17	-	CASSQERGEAMNTEAFF	TGTGCCAGCAGCCAAGAGCGGGGGGAAGCCATGAACACTGAAGCTTTCTTT
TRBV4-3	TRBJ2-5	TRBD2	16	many	CASSQDASGGKETQYF	TGCGCCAGCAGCCAAGATGCTAGCGGGGGGAAGGAGACCCAGTACTTC
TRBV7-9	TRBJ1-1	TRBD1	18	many	CASSPVVRDRGLNTEAFF	TGTGCCAGCAGCCCCGTGGTCCGGGACAGGGGGCTGAACACTGAAGCTTTCTTT
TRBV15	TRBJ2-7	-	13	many	CATSSGSGAEQYF	TGTGCCACCAGCAGTGGATCGGGGGCCGAGCAGTACTTC
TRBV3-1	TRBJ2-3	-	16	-	CASSQECFGTADTQYF	TGTGCCAGCAGCCAAGAATGTTTTGGCACGGCAGATACGCAGTATTTT
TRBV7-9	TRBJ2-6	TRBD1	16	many	CASSSSTGQGANVLTF	TGTGCCAGCAGCTCGTCGACAGGGCAAGGGGCCAACGTCCTGACTTTC
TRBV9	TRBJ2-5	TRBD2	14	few	CASSPAGGQETQYF	TGTGCCAGCAGCCCAGCGGGAGGGCAAGAGACCCAGTACTTC
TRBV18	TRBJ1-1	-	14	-	CASSPKDSRTEAFF	TGTGCCAGCTCACCAAAGGACTCGCGAACTGAAGCTTTCTTT
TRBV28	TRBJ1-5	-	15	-	CASSLVGYLDQPQHF	TGTGCCAGCAGCCTAGTCGGGTATTTGGATCAGCCCCAGCATTTT
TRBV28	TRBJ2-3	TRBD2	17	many	CASRTPGRRLGTDTQYF	TGTGCCAGCAGGACCCCCGGGAGGAGGTTAGGCACAGATACGCAGTATTTT
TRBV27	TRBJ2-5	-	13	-	CAGRATERVAQYF	TGTGCCGGCAGAGCCACAGAAAGGGTGGCCCAGTACTTC
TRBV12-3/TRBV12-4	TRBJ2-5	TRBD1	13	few	CASSLSRGETQYF	TGTGCCAGCAGTTTAAGCAGGGGGGAGACCCAGTACTTC
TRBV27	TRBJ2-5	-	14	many	CASSWSWGSETQYF	TGTGCCAGCAGTTGGAGTTGGGGGAGTGAGACCCAGTACTTC
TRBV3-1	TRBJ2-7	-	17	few	CASSQDPFGGSSYEQYF	TGTGCCAGCAGCCAAGATCCGTTCGGGGGTAGCTCCTACGAGCAGTACTTC
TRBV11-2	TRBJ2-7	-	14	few	CASRDAGLPQEQYF	TGTGCCAGCAGGGATGCGGGGTTACCGCAGGAGCAGTACTTC
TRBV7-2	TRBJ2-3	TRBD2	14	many	CASSWASGPDTQYF	TGTGCCAGCAGCTGGGCTAGCGGCCCAGATACGCAGTATTTT
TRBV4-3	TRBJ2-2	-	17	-	CASSPRPEGVNTGELFF	TGCGCCAGCAGCCCAAGACCAGAGGGGGTCAACACCGGGGAGCTGTTTTTT
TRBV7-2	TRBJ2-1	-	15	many	CASSRSGEDYNEQFF	TGTGCCAGCAGTCGATCGGGGGAGGACTACAATGAGCAGTTCTTC
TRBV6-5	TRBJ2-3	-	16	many	CASSPGYSDPTDTQYF	TGTGCCAGCAGTCCAGGGTACTCAGACCCCACAGATACGCAGTATTTT
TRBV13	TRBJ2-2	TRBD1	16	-	CASSPSDRVIPGELFF	TGTGCCAGCAGCCCATCGGACAGGGTAATCCCCGGGGAGCTGTTTTTT
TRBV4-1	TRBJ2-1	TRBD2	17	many	CASSQTLAGGSYNEQFF	TGCGCCAGCAGCCAGACGCTAGCGGGGGGTTCCTACAATGAGCAGTTCTTC
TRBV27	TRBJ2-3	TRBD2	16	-	CASSFRREPSTDTQYF	TGTGCCAGCAGTTTCCGGCGGGAGCCTAGCACAGATACGCAGTATTTT
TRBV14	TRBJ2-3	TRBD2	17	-	CASSPPTSGALRDTQYF	TGTGCCAGCAGCCCCCCCACTAGCGGGGCCCTTCGGGATACGCAGTATTTT
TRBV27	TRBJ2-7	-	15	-	CASSYLGQLAYEQYF	TGTGCCAGCAGTTATCTCGGACAGTTAGCCTACGAGCAGTACTTC
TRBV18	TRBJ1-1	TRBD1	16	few	CASSPPVAGGDTEAFF	TGTGCCAGCTCACCACCCGTCGCAGGGGGGGACACTGAAGCTTTCTTT
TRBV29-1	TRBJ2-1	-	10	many	CSVVLREQFF	TGCAGCGTTGTGTTACGGGAGCAGTTCTTC
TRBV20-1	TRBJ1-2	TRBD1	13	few	CSARAGTADGYTF	TGCAGTGCTAGAGCCGGGACAGCCGATGGCTACACCTTC
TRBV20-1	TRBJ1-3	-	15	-	CGARPGASVGNTIYF	TGCGGTGCTAGACCAGGGGCGTCGGTTGGAAACACCATATATTTT
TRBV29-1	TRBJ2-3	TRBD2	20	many	CSVEDDGGSGQSFWADTQYF	TGCAGCGTTGAAGATGATGGGGGTAGCGGGCAGTCTTTTTGGGCAGATACGCAGTATTTT
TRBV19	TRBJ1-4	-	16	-	CASSIEGASTNEKLFF	TGTGCCAGTAGTATCGAGGGCGCCTCAACTAATGAAAAACTGTTTTTT
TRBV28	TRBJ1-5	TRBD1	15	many	CASRKGAMGNQPQHF	TGTGCCAGCAGGAAGGGGGCGATGGGCAATCAGCCCCAGCATTTT
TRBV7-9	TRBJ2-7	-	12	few	CASTAASYEQYF	TGTGCCAGCACGGCGGCTTCCTACGAGCAGTACTTC
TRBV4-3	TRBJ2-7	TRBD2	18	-	CASSQDSPSGRGDNEQYF	TGCGCCAGCAGCCAAGATAGCCCTAGCGGGAGAGGGGACAACGAGCAGTACTTC
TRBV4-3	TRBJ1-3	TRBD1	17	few	CASSQDPRGLGGNTIYF	TGCGCCAGCAGCCAAGACCCCAGGGGGCTAGGAGGAAACACCATATATTTT
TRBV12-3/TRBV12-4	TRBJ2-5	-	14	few	CASSLFRGAKTQYF	TGTGCCAGCAGTTTATTCCGGGGCGCGAAGACCCAGTACTTC
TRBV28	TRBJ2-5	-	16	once	CASSDGTSRPQETQYF	TGTGCCAGCAGTGATGGAACCAGTCGGCCCCAAGAGACCCAGTACTTC
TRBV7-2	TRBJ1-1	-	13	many	CASSHGPRGEAFF	TGTGCCAGCAGCCATGGCCCTAGGGGTGAAGCTTTCTTT
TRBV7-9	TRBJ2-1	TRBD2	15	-	CASSPLAGDQLEQFF	TGTGCCAGCAGCCCCTTAGCGGGGGATCAATTGGAGCAGTTCTTC
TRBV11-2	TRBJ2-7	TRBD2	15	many	CASSLTLAGAREQYF	TGTGCCAGCAGCTTAACACTAGCGGGAGCGAGGGAGCAGTACTTC
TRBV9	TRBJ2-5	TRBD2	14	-	CAGSTSGAQETQYF	TGTGCCGGCAGCACTAGCGGGGCCCAAGAGACCCAGTACTTC
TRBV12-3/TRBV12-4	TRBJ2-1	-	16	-	CASSPGTSRAYNEQFF	TGTGCCAGCAGTCCCGGGACGTCAAGGGCCTACAATGAGCAGTTCTTC
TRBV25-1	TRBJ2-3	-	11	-	CASSESYTQYF	TGTGCCAGCAGTGAATCGTATACGCAGTATTTT
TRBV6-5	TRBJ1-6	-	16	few	CASSQTRSPPNSPLHF	TGTGCCAGCAGCCAGACAAGGTCCCCGCCTAATTCACCCCTCCACTTT
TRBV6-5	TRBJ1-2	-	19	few	CASSYSIEVPSPLFNGYTF	TGTGCCAGCAGTTACTCGATAGAGGTCCCATCCCCCCTATTCAATGGCTACACCTTC
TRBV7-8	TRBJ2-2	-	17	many	CASSLVPRGAGTGELFF	TGTGCCAGCAGCTTAGTTCCGCGGGGAGCGGGCACCGGGGAGCTGTTTTTT
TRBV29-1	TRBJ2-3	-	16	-	CSVEDWGDSGSDTQYF	TGCAGCGTTGAAGATTGGGGGGACAGTGGCTCGGATACGCAGTATTTT
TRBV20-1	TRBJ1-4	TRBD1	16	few	CSASLTGGTTNEKLFF	TGCAGTGCTAGTCTGACAGGGGGCACGACTAATGAAAAACTGTTTTTT
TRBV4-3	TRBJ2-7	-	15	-	CASSQDTGIPSEQYF	TGCGCCAGCAGCCAAGATACAGGGATACCATCCGAGCAGTACTTC
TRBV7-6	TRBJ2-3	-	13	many	CASSLGVGVTQYF	TGTGCCAGCAGCTTAGGGGTCGGGGTTACGCAGTATTTT
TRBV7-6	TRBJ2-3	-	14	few	CASSSSEPADTQYF	TGTGCCAGCAGCTCGTCCGAACCCGCAGATACGCAGTATTTT
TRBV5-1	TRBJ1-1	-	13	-	CAGGLGMNTEAFF	TGCGCCGGCGGCTTGGGAATGAACACTGAAGCTTTCTTT